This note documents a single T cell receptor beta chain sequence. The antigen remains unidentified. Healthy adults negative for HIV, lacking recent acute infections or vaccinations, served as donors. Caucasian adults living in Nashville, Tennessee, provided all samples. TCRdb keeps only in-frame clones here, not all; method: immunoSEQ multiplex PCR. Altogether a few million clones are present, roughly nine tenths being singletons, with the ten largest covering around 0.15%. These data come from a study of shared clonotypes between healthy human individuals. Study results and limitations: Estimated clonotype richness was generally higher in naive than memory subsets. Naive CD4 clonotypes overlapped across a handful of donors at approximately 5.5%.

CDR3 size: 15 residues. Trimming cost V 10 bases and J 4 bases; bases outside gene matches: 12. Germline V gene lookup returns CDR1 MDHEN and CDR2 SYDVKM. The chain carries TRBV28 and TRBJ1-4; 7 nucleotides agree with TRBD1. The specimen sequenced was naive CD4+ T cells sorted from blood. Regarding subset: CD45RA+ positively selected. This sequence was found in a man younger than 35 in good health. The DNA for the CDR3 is TGTGCCACCCGGGACAGCACTCTCCTTAATGAAAAACTGTTTTTT. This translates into CATRDSTLLNEKLFF.